This T cell receptor (beta chain) was identified during a study of blood T cells in healthy people across ages. The CDR3 spans 15 residues. Germline CDR1 and CDR2: MDHEN and SYDVKM. Using a J-beta primer mix together with a sample-barcoded 5' primer, a second PCR was run for roughly 6 to 12 cycles. TCRdb independently ran MiXCR on the 5' RACE reads; one entry per CDR3 protein. The sample has 1.4 million or so distinct CDR3 sequences, under 55% seen once. The chain carries TRBV28 and TRBJ2-4, with 9 bases matching TRBD2. Matching the DNA end better, TRBJ2-7 makes the J call doubtful. This clonotype was obtained from a woman younger than 35 in good health. Input material: blood. Here the CDR3 DNA reads TGTGCCAGCAGCCTCGGACTAGCGACGTCCTACGAGCAGTACTTC. It yields the protein CASSLGLATSYEQYF.